The rows below give T cell receptor beta chains drawn from one sample of a study of T cell repertoires in cytomegalovirus infection. These receptors lack a known antigen. TCRdb used MiXCR to reprocess the reads, holding one entry per CDR3 protein. The sample yields around 300,000 distinct CDR3 sequences, roughly a fifth seen once. Sequencing used cultured PBMCs, obtained from culture after CMV antigen stimulation. The receptors derive from a human donor in good health (CMV status not recorded). Some clones in this sample may be carry-over from other donors' samples. CDR3s include the opening cysteine and the closing phenylalanine or tryptophan. D genes are given only for firm matches. Expanded clones get a size class; other rows say once, few or many, or leave the size out.

CDR3 DNA,CDR3 protein,clone size,CDR3 length,D gene,J gene,V gene
TGTGCCAGCAGTCCATCGGCCTTAAACACTGAAGCTTTCTTT,CASSPSALNTEAFF,few,14,NA,TRBJ1-1,TRBV11-2
TGTGCCAGTAGGCCGGGACAGGGGGCTTTGAGGACCGGGGAGCTGTTTTTT,CASRPGQGALRTGELFF,few,17,TRBD1,TRBJ2-2,TRBV19
TGTGCCAGCAGCTTGGGCCAGGGGGATCGGCCCCAGCATTTT,CASSLGQGDRPQHF,few,14,TRBD1,TRBJ1-5,TRBV5-6
TGTGCCAGCAGGGGGGCTGCCGGGCACACAGATACGCAGTATTTT,CASRGAAGHTDTQYF,few,15,NA,TRBJ2-3,TRBV28
TGTGCCAGCAGCTTAGGTCAGGTCGGGGAGCTGTTTTTT,CASSLGQVGELFF,few,13,NA,TRBJ2-2,TRBV7-8
TGTGCCAGCAGCTCTGGACTAGCGGGAGGGCCTCGAGAGACCCAGTACTTC,CASSSGLAGGPRETQYF,many,17,TRBD2,TRBJ2-5,TRBV7-6
TGTGCCAGCAGCTGGGACTCCTCCTACGAGCAGTACTTC,CASSWDSSYEQYF,many,13,NA,TRBJ2-7,TRBV7-2
TGTGCCAGCAGCTTAGGTGGGCTAGCGGGACGGAACACCGGGGAGCAGTTTTTT,CASSLGGLAGRNTGEQFF,NA,18,TRBD2,TRBJ2-2,TRBV7-9
TGTGCCAGCAGCTTTGAGATTATGAACACTGAAGCTTTCTTT,CASSFEIMNTEAFF,NA,14,NA,TRBJ1-1,TRBV7-9
TGTGCCAGCAGTTTCCGTACGGGCACCGGGGAGCTGTTTTTT,CASSFRTGTGELFF,NA,14,NA,TRBJ2-2,TRBV27
TGTGCCAGCAGCCGTCGGACAGGGGGGGGTCAAGAGACCCAGTACTTC,CASSRRTGGGQETQYF,few,16,TRBD1,TRBJ2-5,TRBV11-3
TGTGCCAGCAGTTTGGGTCCCCTGCAAGAGCAGTTCTTC,CASSLGPLQEQFF,NA,13,NA,TRBJ2-1,TRBV12-3/TRBV12-4
TGTGCCATCAGTCAGAACACTGAAGCTTTCTTT,CAISQNTEAFF,few,11,NA,TRBJ1-1,TRBV10-3
TGTGCCAGCACCACCCCGCCGGGGTACGGCTACACCTTC,CASTTPPGYGYTF,many,13,NA,TRBJ1-2,TRBV12-3/TRBV12-4
TGTGCCAGCAGTCCTGGGGGCCATGGCTATGGCTACACCTTC,CASSPGGHGYGYTF,NA,14,NA,TRBJ1-2,TRBV12-3/TRBV12-4
TGTGCCAGCAGCTTTAGCGGGACCCCGAGAGAGACCCAGTACTTC,CASSFSGTPRETQYF,many,15,TRBD2,TRBJ2-5,TRBV7-2
TGTGCCAGCAGTGATCCCGGCGAGAACACCGGGGAGCTGTTTTTT,CASSDPGENTGELFF,NA,15,NA,TRBJ2-2,TRBV2
TGTGCCAGCAGTTACCTGGACAGACTGAACACTGAAGCTTTCTTT,CASSYLDRLNTEAFF,many,15,NA,TRBJ1-1,TRBV6-5
TGTGCCAGCAGCGTACAGGGGAACACTGAAGCTTTCTTT,CASSVQGNTEAFF,many,13,NA,TRBJ1-1,TRBV7-2
TGTGCCAGCAGCCCCAGTTCATCGGGGGTGAGGGAGACCCAGTACTTC,CASSPSSSGVRETQYF,NA,16,NA,TRBJ2-5,TRBV7-6
TGCGCCAGCAGCCGAAGACAGGGGGTCGGCAATGAGCAGTTCTTC,CASSRRQGVGNEQFF,NA,15,TRBD1,TRBJ2-1,TRBV4-1
TGTGCCAGCAGCTTAGGGGGGACATTCTCTAACTATGGCTACACCTTC,CASSLGGTFSNYGYTF,NA,16,NA,TRBJ1-2,TRBV7-9
TGTGCCAGCAGTTTGAACTCGGAGACCCAGTACTTC,CASSLNSETQYF,NA,12,NA,TRBJ2-5,TRBV12-3/TRBV12-4
TGTGCCAGCAGCCCTTCTCACGGGGTGAACACCGGGGAGCTGTTTTTT,CASSPSHGVNTGELFF,many,16,NA,TRBJ2-2,TRBV7-2
TGTGCCAGCAGCAACCGGGACAGAGACTCTAACTATGGCTACACCTTC,CASSNRDRDSNYGYTF,NA,16,TRBD1,TRBJ1-2,TRBV7-1
TGTGCCAGCAGTGTGGAGGGGAATGAGCAGTTCTTC,CASSVEGNEQFF,many,12,NA,TRBJ2-1,TRBV6-5
TGTGCCAGTAGTATGGACAGATTCACTGAAGCTTTCTTT,CASSMDRFTEAFF,few,13,NA,TRBJ1-1,TRBV19
TGTGCCAGCAGCCGGATCATGGGACAGGGGGCGGGGGAGCAGTACTTC,CASSRIMGQGAGEQYF,many,16,TRBD1,TRBJ2-7,TRBV27
TGTGCCAGCACCGGGGTGGAGCAGTACTTC,CASTGVEQYF,NA,10,NA,TRBJ2-7,TRBV6-1
TGTGCCAGCAGTTTTGAGGGGGATCTTCGGCCCCAGCATTTT,CASSFEGDLRPQHF,NA,14,NA,TRBJ1-5,TRBV28
TGTGCCAGCAGCTTAGCGCAGCCAGGAAATACGCAGTATTTT,CASSLAQPGNTQYF,NA,14,NA,TRBJ2-3,TRBV7-4
TGTGCCGCCACTAGCCCCGGCAGGGAGCTGTTTTTT,CAATSPGRELFF,NA,12,NA,TRBJ2-2,TRBV10-3
TGTGCCAGCGACCAAGGCGGGGATAGCACAGATACGCAGTATTTT,CASDQGGDSTDTQYF,many,15,NA,TRBJ2-3,TRBV7-6
TGCGCCAGCAGCCAAGAGAACACTGAAGCTTTCTTT,CASSQENTEAFF,many,12,NA,TRBJ1-1,TRBV4-1
TGTGCCAGCAGAGAAACATGGGACAGTTCGGGGACTGAAGCTTTCTTT,CASRETWDSSGTEAFF,NA,16,TRBD1,TRBJ1-1,TRBV28
TGTGCCTGGACTTTAGGGGGCACTGAAGCTTTCTTT,CAWTLGGTEAFF,few,12,NA,TRBJ1-1,TRBV30
TGTGCCAGCAGCTTAGCCGAGGGAGGAGAGCAGTTCTTC,CASSLAEGGEQFF,NA,13,NA,TRBJ2-1,TRBV11-2
TGTGCCAGCTCAATCCTCTTGGGCGGGGGGACTGAAGCTTTCTTT,CASSILLGGGTEAFF,few,15,NA,TRBJ1-1,TRBV18
TGTGCCAGCAGTTACGGGCGAGGAGCGGAGAACAATGAGCAGTTCTTC,CASSYGRGAENNEQFF,many,16,NA,TRBJ2-1,TRBV6-2/TRBV6-3
TGTGCCAGCAGTTACTTTGCGGCGTTCTACGAGCAGTACTTC,CASSYFAAFYEQYF,NA,14,NA,TRBJ2-7,TRBV6-5
TGCGCCAGCAGCCTAACTAGCGGGTTATACACAGATACGCAGTATTTT,CASSLTSGLYTDTQYF,NA,16,TRBD2,TRBJ2-3,TRBV5-1
TGCAGTGCTAGAGCCGCAAATAGGGGAAGCAATCAGCCCCAGCATTTT,CSARAANRGSNQPQHF,NA,16,NA,TRBJ1-5,TRBV20-1
TGTGCCAGCAGCGTAGAAGGGCGAAGCGGGGGAAGGGCGGGGTCCAATGAGCAGTTCTTC,CASSVEGRSGGRAGSNEQFF,NA,20,TRBD2,TRBJ2-1,TRBV9
TGTGCCAGCAGCGCCCTCGGGGAAGGCGTTGAAAAACTGTTTTTT,CASSALGEGVEKLFF,NA,15,NA,TRBJ1-4,TRBV25-1
TGTGCCAGCAGCCAAGATCTCGAGGTGGGCACTGAAGCTTTCTTT,CASSQDLEVGTEAFF,few,15,NA,TRBJ1-1,TRBV4-2
TGTGCCAGCAGCTTGGATTTGGGGGGGCAGTACGAGCAGTACTTC,CASSLDLGGQYEQYF,NA,15,NA,TRBJ2-7,TRBV5-4
TGTGCCAGCAGAAGGGAGGGAAGCACAGATACGCAGTATTTT,CASRREGSTDTQYF,NA,14,TRBD2,TRBJ2-3,TRBV6-6
TGTGCCAGCAGCCCTCGCGGGGGGGCCCGAATCGGGGAGCTGTTTTTT,CASSPRGGARIGELFF,NA,16,TRBD2,TRBJ2-2,TRBV27